The text below deals with one T cell receptor (beta chain). The sample belongs to a study of blood T cell repertoires in COVID-19. Study-level information: Sources were T cells, B-cell-depleted T cells, or PBMCs; the material itself was cDNA or gDNA.

In the original workflow: Amplified reference gene primers provided the basis for estimating nucleated cell counts. The table came from immunoSEQ multiplex PCR; TCRdb's copy has only in-frame clones and leaves some out. V and J calls and clone size are as listed in that table; D and trimming were resolved from the DNA. The sample records around 130,000 clones, about 89% being singletons. The sample consisted of peripheral blood. This receptor was obtained from a man between 45 and 60 years old with active or convalescent COVID-19.

CDR3 in amino acids: CASSQEGDSYGYTF. The CDR3 coding sequence is TGCGCCAGCAGCCAAGAAGGGGATAGCTATGGCTACACCTTC. This chain uses TRBV4-3 with TRBJ1-2, with D possibly TRBD1 on 5 matching bases. Germline values: CDR1 LGHNA, CDR2 YSLEER. The CDR3 is made up of 14 amino acids. V was shortened by 0 bases and J by 4 bases, with 9 bases between the two germline ends.